These 9 T cell receptor beta chains share one sample of origin, sequenced in a study of T cells in Graves' hyperthyroidism and ophthalmopathy. Regions amplified from RNA transcripts were the TCR beta CDR3 regions. HTBI primers were employed in a first-round RT-PCR of the TCR CDR3. TCRdb recomputed calls from the multiplex PCR reads with MiXCR, one row per CDR3 protein. This sample has around 600,000 distinct CDR3 sequences; around 14% occur once, and the top ten carry about 6.6%. Sequencing was done on a sample of blood. The receptors were sampled from a young woman with Graves' ophthalmopathy.

This clonotype was recorded a few times. The chain uses TRBV20-1 and TRBJ2-1; D is possibly TRBD2 (5 bases). Deletions cut 4 bases from V and 0 bases from J, with 13 bases between. CDR3 length: 15 residues. Germline CDR1 reads DFQATT; CDR2 reads SNEGSKA (reference sequence). CDR3 bases: TGCAGTGCTAATCTACTGACTAACTCCTACAATGAGCAGTTCTTC. This sequence encodes CSANLLTNSYNEQFF.

The chain employs TRBV4-2 and TRBJ2-1; tentative D call: TRBD1 (5 bases). The CDR3 is 14 residues long. Trimming took 4 bases from V and 3 from J, leaving 10 bases between them. Germline lookup yields CDR1 LGHNA and CDR2 YNFKEQ. CDR3 region: CASSPLDSYNEQFF. DNA of the CDR3: TGTGCCAGCAGCCCTTTAGACAGCTACAATGAGCAGTTCTTC.

The chain carries TRBV10-3 and TRBJ2-1, with 7 bases matching TRBD2. Losses at the gene ends were 3 bases for V and 0 bases for J; bases not matched to a gene: 11. This CDR3 comprises 18 residues. In germline, CDR1 is ENHRY, CDR2 SYGVKD. The CDR3 nucleotides are TGTGCCATCAGTGATGCCCGGAGCGGGAAGAGCTCCTACAATGAGCAGTTCTTC. Translated: CAISDARSGKSSYNEQFF.

Comment on this clonotype: This may stem from a read error, because a much larger clone lies one nucleotide away. CDR3 sequence: CASSAQDRGLIQNTDTQYF. CDR3 in DNA: TGTGCCAGCAGCGCCCAAGACAGGGGGCTAATTCAAAACACAGATACGCAGTATTTT. The V gene is TRBV3-1, the J gene TRBJ2-3; 10 positions agree with TRBD1. The germline V gene encodes CDR1 LGHDT and CDR2 YNNKEL (reference sequence). This CDR3 spans 19 amino acids. J gave up 2 bases and V 5 bases, and 16 bases lay outside the gene matches.

In its sample, this clonotype ranks as medium-sized (0.01 to 0.1%). This chain joins TRBV15 and TRBJ2-7; the D gene could be TRBD1 or TRBD2 (6 bases each). Trimming took off 0 bases at V and 4 bases at J, with 13 bases between the two ends. The germline V gene has CDR1 LNHNV and CDR2 YYDKDF (reference sequence). The CDR3 has 15 amino acids. CDR3 sequence (DNA): TGTGCCACCAGCAGAGAGCGGGACAAGCGTTACGAGCAGTACTTC. This sequence encodes CATSRERDKRYEQYF.

This clonotype came up many times. The chain is built from TRBV29-1 and TRBJ2-5; a weak D match, TRBD2 (6 bases). Trimming shortened V by 4 bases and J by 5 bases, and 14 bases separated the two germline ends. The CDR3 loop spans 13 amino acids. Germline CDR1 reads SQVTM; CDR2 reads ANQGSEA. CDR3 nucleotide sequence: TGCAGCGTTGGGGAGGCCCCCGGGGAGACCCAGTACTTC. Translated: CSVGEAPGETQYF.

The rearrangement joins TRBV19 to TRBJ2-3; D remains unclear. The CDR3 consists of 11 residues. Germline V gene sequence: CDR1 LNHDA, CDR2 SQIVND (reference sequence). Trimming stripped 6 bases from V and 5 bases from J, with 6 bases between. The CDR3 is CASRVEDTQYF. The CDR3 coding sequence is TGTGCCAGTAGGGTGGAAGATACGCAGTATTTT.

This clonotype was observed many times. The V and J genes are TRBV7-3 and TRBJ2-5, with D unclear. Germline V gene sequence: CDR1 SGHTA, CDR2 FQGTGA. V dropped 3 bases and J dropped 4 bases, with 15 bases sitting between them. This CDR3 has 15 amino acids. The CDR3 region has the DNA TGTGCCAGCAGCTTTGGCCCCCAGAAGGGAGAGACCCAGTACTTC. Translation gives CASSFGPQKGETQYF.

This clonotype was picked up many times. The CDR3 region has the DNA TGTGCCAGCAGACCAGACAGGGGAGAAAATCAGCCCCAGCATTTT. Translation: CASRPDRGENQPQHF. The chain carries TRBV6-1 and TRBJ1-5, with 8 bases lining up with TRBD1. V lost 6 bases, J lost 4 bases, and 8 bases stayed unmatched. CDR1 is MNHNS and CDR2 is SASEGT in the germline V gene. CDR3 length: 15 residues.